These 10 T cell receptor beta chains were all obtained from the same sample, sequenced in a study of cytomegalovirus exposure and HLA in healthy donors (dated by TCRdb to between 2016 and 2019). The library was prepared using the immunoSEQ multiplex PCR assay. For the multiplex PCR, a mixture combining 60 forward primers for TCR Vbeta segments and 13 reverse primers for TCR Jbeta segments was used. TCRdb re-hosts the immuneACCESS table, in-frame sequences only. Its copies lack some clones; in the studies checked, an unresolved V gene accounts for under half of them, and the cause for the rest is not known. The sample includes roughly 120,000 clones, with roughly three quarters observed a single time. The ten largest account for about 1.1% of the sample. Sequencing used PBMCs. The receptor set was obtained from a woman aged 30 to 39 in good health and CMV-seronegative.

The chain carries TRBV11-2 and TRBJ2-3, with 7 bases identical to TRBD2. There are 13 residues in the CDR3. V shed 3 bases and J 11 bases; nucleotides not matched to a gene: 8. Germline CDR1 SGHAT, CDR2 FQNNGV. DNA for the CDR3: TGTGCCAGCAGCTTTGCGACTAGCCCAAAGCAGTATTTT. Translated, it gives CASSFATSPKQYF.

This rearrangement joins TRBV19 to TRBJ2-7; the match to TRBD2 covers 8 bases. The length of the CDR3 is 15 residues. Trimming cost V 4 bases and J 0 bases; bases outside gene matches: 5. Per germline, CDR1 LNHDA and CDR2 SQIVND (reference sequence). The CDR3 DNA reads TGTGCCAGTAGTACACTAGCGGTTAGCTCCTACGAGCAGTACTTC. Encoded protein: CASSTLAVSSYEQYF.

This clone showed up just a few times. The chain couples TRBV7-2 to TRBJ2-7; the match to TRBD2 covers 9 bases. Losses at the gene ends were 6 bases for V and 1 base for J; bases not matched to a gene: 7. The germline CDR1 and CDR2 sequences are SGHTA and FQGNSA. This CDR3 region has 15 residues. DNA of the CDR3: TGTGCCAGCAGTCTCGGGACTAGCCCGTCCTACGAGCAGTACTTC. Its translation is CASSLGTSPSYEQYF.

The chain recombines TRBV15 with TRBJ2-7; tentative D call: TRBD1 (6 bases). CDR1 and CDR2 from the germline V gene are LNHNV and YYDKDF (reference sequence). The CDR3 contains 15 residues. V was shortened by 0 bases and J by 2 bases, with 11 bases between the two germline ends. The CDR3 region is CATSRDRGAPYEQYF. DNA of the CDR3: TGTGCCACCAGCAGAGACAGGGGTGCTCCCTACGAGCAGTACTTC.

The V gene is TRBV18, the J gene TRBJ1-2, with D possibly matching TRBD1 (5 bases). The CDR3 extends over 14 amino acids. Deletions cut 6 bases from V and 4 bases from J, with 15 bases between. Germline-derived CDR1 and CDR2 are KGHSH and LQKENI. The DNA of the CDR3 is TGTGCCAGCTCGCGAGGAGCGGGGACCTATGGCTACACCTTC. Translated, it gives CASSRGAGTYGYTF.

The gene calls are TRBV30 and TRBJ2-1, with 11 bases that match TRBD2. The CDR3 sequence is 18 residues long. The V gene's germline CDR1 is GTSNPN and CDR2 SVGIG (reference sequence). Trimming at V came to 7 bases and at J to 1 base, leaving 15 bases not matched to a gene. The CDR3 DNA reads TGTGCCTACGGGACTAGCGGACCAACGAGGGTTTCCTACAATGAGCAGTTCTTC. This translates into CAYGTSGPTRVSYNEQFF.

In this sample, this clone turned up a few times. J is TRBJ2-5 and V is TRBV6-5; no firm D call. This CDR3 spans 16 amino acids. The germline gives CDR1 MNHEY, CDR2 SVGAGI. Trimming removed 0 bases at V and 5 bases at J, with 16 bases between. Here the CDR3 DNA reads TGTGCCAGCAGTTACTCGAACGCCTACTCCCGGGAGACCCAGTACTTC. Residues: CASSYSNAYSRETQYF.

The chain has TRBV28 and TRBJ2-1; 7 positions agree with TRBD1. V shed 7 bases and J 5 bases; nucleotides not matched to a gene: 17. CDR3 length: 17 residues. From germline, CDR1 is MDHEN and CDR2 SYDVKM. The CDR3 loop reads CASTQGLGQTIDNEQFF. The CDR3 DNA sequence: TGTGCCAGCACCCAAGGTTTGGGACAGACGATTGACAATGAGCAGTTCTTC.

This chain's CDR3 is CASNGDSFSYEQYF. The CDR3 DNA sequence: TGCGCCAGCAACGGGGACAGTTTTTCCTACGAGCAGTACTTC. The chain links TRBV5-1 to TRBJ2-7, with 7 bases fitting TRBD1. The CDR3 sequence is 14 residues long. The germline V gene encodes CDR1 SGHRS and CDR2 YFSETQ. V trimming: 6 bases; J trimming: 1 base; junction bases outside the gene matches: 7.

The rearrangement joins TRBV9 to TRBJ2-1, with D perhaps TRBD2 (5 bases). Germline V lookup: CDR1 SGDLS, CDR2 YYNGEE. The CDR3 runs to 15 residues. V lost 0 bases to trimming and J lost 0 bases, with 7 bases between them. The CDR3 loop reads CASSVGGGSYNEQFF. CDR3 DNA sequence: TGTGCCAGCAGCGTAGGCGGAGGCTCCTACAATGAGCAGTTCTTC.